A selection of T cell receptor beta chains follows, all from one sample in a study of immune cell composition in non-small cell lung cancer. Repertoires were generated with immunoSEQ multiplex PCR, while TCRdb's copy carries only in-frame clones and drops some. The sample holds around 4,100 clones; 70% to 75% are singletons and the top ten take approximately 22%. The specimen sequenced was lung tumor tissue. The receptors were sampled from a human donor with non-small cell lung cancer. CDR3s include the opening cysteine and the closing phenylalanine or tryptophan. A D gene is named only where the DNA matches it firmly. Not every row has a clone size; where given, it reads once, few, many or a size class.

v_gene: TRBV6-6; d_gene: .; abundance: .; j_gene: TRBJ1-2; CDR3aa: CASSSTGLYGYTF; CDR3nt: TGTGCCAGCAGTTCGACAGGACTCTATGGCTACACCTTC
v_gene: TRBV7-8; d_gene: TRBD1; abundance: .; j_gene: TRBJ1-4; CDR3aa: CASSLVGQVNEKLFF; CDR3nt: TGTGCCAGCAGCTTAGTAGGACAGGTTAATGAAAAACTGTTTTTT
v_gene: TRBV29-1; d_gene: TRBD1; abundance: .; j_gene: TRBJ2-7; CDR3aa: CSANRGRTYEQYF; CDR3nt: TGCAGCGCAAACAGGGGGAGGACCTACGAGCAGTACTTC
v_gene: TRBV5-8; d_gene: TRBD1; abundance: .; j_gene: TRBJ2-7; CDR3aa: CASSLTGGSEQYF; CDR3nt: TGTGCCAGCAGCTTAACAGGGGGTAGCGAGCAGTACTTC
v_gene: TRBV6-1; d_gene: TRBD2; abundance: .; j_gene: TRBJ2-5; CDR3aa: CASRGLAGETQYF; CDR3nt: TGTGCCAGCAGGGGACTAGCTGGGGAGACCCAGTACTTC
v_gene: TRBV27; d_gene: .; abundance: once; j_gene: TRBJ1-2; CDR3aa: CASSSTAEDGYTF; CDR3nt: TGTGCCAGCAGTTCAACTGCGGAGGACGGCTACACCTTC
v_gene: TRBV7-2; d_gene: TRBD1; abundance: .; j_gene: TRBJ1-2; CDR3aa: CASSLASGGRDGYTF; CDR3nt: TGTGCCAGCAGCTTAGCGTCAGGGGGCCGGGATGGCTACACCTTC
v_gene: TRBV2; d_gene: .; abundance: .; j_gene: TRBJ1-5; CDR3aa: CASSGGSNQPQHF; CDR3nt: TGTGCCAGCAGTGGGGGTAGCAATCAGCCCCAGCATTTT
v_gene: TRBV11-1; d_gene: .; abundance: .; j_gene: TRBJ2-7; CDR3aa: CASSWAGPYEQYF; CDR3nt: TGTGCCAGCAGCTGGGCGGGGCCCTACGAGCAGTACTTC
v_gene: TRBV11-1; d_gene: .; abundance: .; j_gene: TRBJ2-7; CDR3aa: CASSPNPQEGEQYF; CDR3nt: TGTGCCAGCAGCCCGAACCCCCAAGAGGGAGAGCAGTACTTC
v_gene: TRBV7-8; d_gene: TRBD1; abundance: .; j_gene: TRBJ2-7; CDR3aa: CASSLFEDRGFEQYF; CDR3nt: TGTGCCAGCAGCTTATTTGAGGACAGGGGATTCGAGCAGTACTTC
v_gene: TRBV4-3; d_gene: .; abundance: .; j_gene: TRBJ2-1; CDR3aa: CASSPTPSAKNNEQFF; CDR3nt: TGCGCCAGCAGCCCGACCCCTTCGGCGAAAAACAATGAGCAGTTCTTC
v_gene: TRBV6-5; d_gene: .; abundance: .; j_gene: TRBJ1-2; CDR3aa: CASSPSVGANYGYTF; CDR3nt: TGTGCCAGCAGCCCCTCGGTCGGAGCTAACTATGGCTACACCTTC
v_gene: TRBV28; d_gene: .; abundance: .; j_gene: TRBJ2-7; CDR3aa: CASSLISRGREQYF; CDR3nt: TGTGCCAGCAGTTTGATAAGCAGGGGCCGGGAGCAGTACTTC
v_gene: TRBV7-3; d_gene: .; abundance: .; j_gene: TRBJ1-1; CDR3aa: CASSLTSGTRTEAFF; CDR3nt: TGTGCCAGCAGCTTAACGTCAGGGACACGGACTGAAGCTTTCTTT
v_gene: TRBV7-9; d_gene: .; abundance: large; j_gene: TRBJ1-3; CDR3aa: CASSLANLAGNTIYF; CDR3nt: TGTGCCAGCAGCTTAGCGAATCTGGCCGGAAACACCATATATTTT
v_gene: TRBV7-2; d_gene: .; abundance: few; j_gene: TRBJ2-7; CDR3aa: CASSSYYEQYF; CDR3nt: TGTGCCAGCAGCTCTTATTACGAGCAGTACTTC
v_gene: TRBV7-8; d_gene: .; abundance: large; j_gene: TRBJ1-5; CDR3aa: CASSSRQGQPQHF; CDR3nt: TGTGCCAGCAGCTCCAGGCAGGGTCAGCCCCAGCATTTT
v_gene: TRBV7-2; d_gene: TRBD1; abundance: .; j_gene: TRBJ2-7; CDR3aa: CASRRTGQGVYEQYF; CDR3nt: TGTGCCAGCAGGAGAACGGGACAGGGGGTCTACGAGCAGTACTTC
v_gene: TRBV9; d_gene: TRBD2; abundance: few; j_gene: TRBJ2-7; CDR3aa: CASSELREVGDEQYF; CDR3nt: TGTGCCAGCAGCGAGCTCCGGGAGGTCGGCGACGAGCAGTACTTC
v_gene: TRBV7-9; d_gene: TRBD2; abundance: few; j_gene: TRBJ2-7; CDR3aa: CASSFRASGRISPSEQYF; CDR3nt: TGTGCCAGCAGCTTCAGGGCTAGCGGGAGGATAAGCCCATCCGAGCAGTACTTC
v_gene: TRBV7-2; d_gene: TRBD2; abundance: .; j_gene: TRBJ2-3; CDR3aa: CASSLIASGSTDTQYF; CDR3nt: TGTGCCAGCAGCTTAATCGCTAGCGGGAGCACAGATACGCAGTATTTT
v_gene: TRBV7-2; d_gene: TRBD2; abundance: .; j_gene: TRBJ2-1; CDR3aa: CASSSFIAGKQFF; CDR3nt: TGTGCCAGCAGCTCCTTCATAGCGGGGAAGCAGTTCTTC
v_gene: TRBV6-5; d_gene: TRBD1; abundance: .; j_gene: TRBJ1-5; CDR3aa: CASRPQGASNQPQHF; CDR3nt: TGTGCCAGCAGACCACAGGGGGCGAGCAATCAGCCCCAGCATTTT
v_gene: TRBV5-1; d_gene: TRBD1; abundance: .; j_gene: TRBJ1-1; CDR3aa: CASSLDGQGNTEAFF; CDR3nt: TGCGCCAGCAGCTTGGACGGACAGGGGAACACTGAAGCTTTCTTT
v_gene: TRBV28; d_gene: .; abundance: .; j_gene: TRBJ2-5; CDR3aa: CASSRQYGAALTQYF; CDR3nt: TGTGCCAGCAGTCGTCAATATGGGGCTGCTCTGACCCAGTACTTC
v_gene: TRBV5-6; d_gene: TRBD1; abundance: .; j_gene: TRBJ1-2; CDR3aa: CASSPSTGGMRGYTF; CDR3nt: TGTGCCAGCAGCCCGTCGACAGGGGGAATGCGGGGCTACACCTTC
v_gene: TRBV5-4; d_gene: .; abundance: few; j_gene: TRBJ1-2; CDR3aa: CASSLAGIDGYTF; CDR3nt: TGTGCCAGCAGCTTGGCGGGGATCGATGGCTACACCTTC
v_gene: TRBV5-5; d_gene: TRBD1; abundance: few; j_gene: TRBJ1-1; CDR3aa: CASSPTTGGPEAFF; CDR3nt: TGTGCCAGCAGCCCAACGACAGGGGGGCCTGAAGCTTTCTTT
v_gene: TRBV15; d_gene: TRBD1; abundance: .; j_gene: TRBJ2-1; CDR3aa: CATRAPGQGANEQFF; CDR3nt: TGTGCCACCAGGGCACCGGGACAGGGGGCGAATGAGCAGTTCTTC
v_gene: TRBV7-9; d_gene: .; abundance: .; j_gene: TRBJ2-7; CDR3aa: CASSLFSGVGGLGEEQYF; CDR3nt: TGTGCCAGCAGCTTATTCAGCGGGGTAGGGGGGCTCGGGGAGGAGCAGTACTTC
v_gene: TRBV9; d_gene: TRBD1; abundance: .; j_gene: TRBJ2-7; CDR3aa: CASSAQGAYEQYF; CDR3nt: TGTGCCAGCAGCGCTCAGGGGGCCTACGAGCAGTACTTC
v_gene: TRBV7-6; d_gene: TRBD1; abundance: .; j_gene: TRBJ2-7; CDR3aa: CASSPKTGTATYEQYF; CDR3nt: TGTGCCAGCAGCCCGAAAACCGGGACAGCAACCTACGAGCAGTACTTC
v_gene: TRBV27; d_gene: TRBD2; abundance: .; j_gene: TRBJ2-1; CDR3aa: CASSSTSGNEQFF; CDR3nt: TGTGCCAGCAGTTCCACTAGCGGGAATGAGCAGTTCTTC
v_gene: TRBV30; d_gene: .; abundance: .; j_gene: TRBJ1-3; CDR3aa: CAWSDSQGGNTIYF; CDR3nt: TGTGCCTGGAGTGATTCCCAGGGAGGAAACACCATATATTTT
v_gene: TRBV11-1; d_gene: .; abundance: few; j_gene: TRBJ2-2; CDR3aa: CASSLGLRGELFF; CDR3nt: TGTGCCAGCAGCTTAGGACTCCGTGGGGAGCTGTTTTTT
v_gene: TRBV7-3; d_gene: TRBD2; abundance: .; j_gene: TRBJ2-1; CDR3aa: CASSERGSYNEQFF; CDR3nt: TGTGCCAGCAGCGAGCGGGGGAGTTACAATGAGCAGTTCTTC
v_gene: TRBV13; d_gene: TRBD1; abundance: .; j_gene: TRBJ1-3; CDR3aa: CASSLALDRGFRNTIYF; CDR3nt: TGTGCCAGCAGCTTAGCCCTAGACAGGGGCTTTCGAAACACCATATATTTT
v_gene: TRBV6-6; d_gene: .; abundance: .; j_gene: TRBJ1-4; CDR3aa: CASRKTGQNEKLFF; CDR3nt: TGTGCCAGCAGAAAAACAGGGCAAAATGAAAAACTGTTTTTT
v_gene: TRBV5-5; d_gene: .; abundance: .; j_gene: TRBJ1-2; CDR3aa: CASSLNQRERYGYTF; CDR3nt: TGTGCCAGCAGCTTGAATCAGCGTGAGCGCTATGGCTACACCTTC
v_gene: TRBV4-1; d_gene: .; abundance: .; j_gene: TRBJ2-1; CDR3aa: CASSQVQDNEQFF; CDR3nt: TGCGCCAGCAGCCAAGTACAGGATAATGAGCAGTTCTTC
v_gene: TRBV4-3; d_gene: .; abundance: .; j_gene: TRBJ1-3; CDR3aa: CASSQESGLEGNTIYF; CDR3nt: TGCGCCAGCAGCCAAGAGTCAGGTTTAGAAGGAAACACCATATATTTT
v_gene: TRBV7-2; d_gene: TRBD2; abundance: .; j_gene: TRBJ2-5; CDR3aa: CASSIVAGYQETQYF; CDR3nt: TGTGCCAGCAGCATAGTAGCGGGGTACCAAGAGACCCAGTACTTC
v_gene: TRBV4-2; d_gene: .; abundance: .; j_gene: TRBJ2-6; CDR3aa: CASSQKVVASGTTGANVLTF; CDR3nt: TGTGCCAGCAGCCAAAAAGTCGTGGCGTCCGGGACGACTGGGGCCAACGTCCTGACTTTC
v_gene: TRBV6-1; d_gene: .; abundance: few; j_gene: TRBJ1-2; CDR3aa: CAISDGLHYGYTF; CDR3nt: TGTGCCATCAGTGACGGCCTGCACTATGGCTACACCTTC
v_gene: TRBV30; d_gene: .; abundance: .; j_gene: TRBJ1-4; CDR3aa: CAWNREGSQSEKLFF; CDR3nt: TGTGCCTGGAATCGTGAGGGCTCCCAGTCTGAAAAACTGTTTTTT